The 12 T cell receptor beta chains below come from one sample, sequenced in a study of blood T cell repertoires in COVID-19. The method was immunoSEQ multiplex PCR; TCRdb's version includes in-frame clones alone and lacks a portion of them. The sample lists some 250,000 clones, 86% seen once, with less than 4% in the top ten. The sample consisted of PBMCs or T cells enriched from blood (not recorded which). Receptors were obtained from a woman aged 40 to 50 with acute COVID-19.

This chain uses TRBV15 with TRBJ2-3; 8 bases fit TRBD1. V lost 2 bases to trimming and J lost 0 bases; unmatched junction nucleotides: 10. The germline CDR1 and CDR2 sequences are LNHNV and YYDKDF (reference sequence). The CDR3 runs 18 residues. Here the CDR3 reads CATSRPLGDRGSTDTQYF. CDR3 DNA: TGTGCCACCAGCAGACCCCTCGGCGACAGGGGAAGCACAGATACGCAGTATTTT.

This chain joins TRBV12-3 or TRBV12-4 and TRBJ2-5, with unresolved D. The CDR3 is 13 amino acids. Trimming shortened V by 1 base and J by 4 bases, and 7 bases separated the two germline ends. The CDR3 region has the DNA TGTGCCAGCAGTTTAGTATCTCGAGAGACCCAGTACTTC. Encoded protein: CASSLVSRETQYF.

This clone was seen only once. The chain is built from TRBV3-1 (or the pseudogene TRBV3-2) and TRBJ1-6; D uncertain. This CDR3 has 13 amino acids. With 0 bases removed from V and 7 bases from J, the gap between germline ends came to 4 bases. The germline gives CDR1 LGHDT, CDR2 YNNKEL (reference sequence). CDR3 nucleotide sequence: TGTGCCAGCAGCCAAGACGTGAATTCACCCCTCCACTTT. Residues: CASSQDVNSPLHF.

This rearrangement joins TRBV24-1 to TRBJ2-3; TRBD2 is a possible D gene (6 bases). The germline CDR1 and CDR2 sequences are KGHDR and SFDVKD. This CDR3 spans 15 amino acids. Trimming took off 4 bases at V and 0 bases at J, with 10 bases between the two ends. The CDR3 is CATSDPLASTDTQYF. The CDR3 nucleotides read TGTGCCACCAGTGACCCACTAGCTAGCACAGATACGCAGTATTTT.

CDR3 region: CASIRSGANTEAFF. The CDR3 nucleotides are TGTGCCAGCATCAGGTCAGGGGCAAACACTGAAGCTTTCTTT. The rearrangement joins TRBV27 to TRBJ1-1; tentatively, D is TRBD1 (6 bases). Per germline, CDR1 MNHEY and CDR2 SMNVEV (reference sequence). With 7 bases removed from V and 2 bases from J, the gap between germline ends came to 14 bases. The length of the CDR3 is 14 residues.

As concerns this clone: The junction departs from germline at one end; a sequencing error may be responsible. The rearrangement links TRBV7-7 to TRBJ2-7, with D maybe TRBD2 (5 bases). CDR3 length: 15 residues. The germline V gene has CDR1 SSHAT and CDR2 FNYEAQ (reference sequence). The CDR3 loop reads CASSLKFGETYEQYF. CDR3 sequence (DNA): TGTGCTAGCAGCTTAAAGTTTGGGGAGACCTACGAGCAGTACTTC.

This rearrangement joins TRBV6-5 to TRBJ1-2, with 8 nucleotides matching TRBD1. Per germline, CDR1 MNHEY and CDR2 SVGAGI. This CDR3 has 15 residues. J was trimmed by 2 bases and V by 5 bases; bases with no gene match: 7. CDR3 nucleotide sequence: TGTGCCAGCAGTCCCGACAGGGGCGGAAACTATGGCTACACCTTC. Amino acids: CASSPDRGGNYGYTF.

The genes are TRBV15 and TRBJ2-7, with D uncertain. V lost 0 bases, J lost 10 bases, and 13 bases lay in between. The CDR3 contains 13 residues. Germline V gene sequence: CDR1 LNHNV, CDR2 YYDKDF (reference sequence). The CDR3 DNA reads as TGTGCCACCAGCAGAGATTTCACTGGAGATCAGTACTTC. Residues: CATSRDFTGDQYF.

The genes are TRBV28 and TRBJ2-5, with TRBD1 identical over 7 bases. Germline assignment: CDR1 MDHEN and CDR2 SYDVKM. The CDR3 loop spans 12 amino acids. V was pared by 10 bases and J by 7 bases, with 9 bases of the junction left unmatched. CDR3 coding DNA: TGTGCCACCCAGACAGGGTGGGGGACCCAGTACTTC. Encoded protein: CATQTGWGTQYF.

The V and J genes are TRBV4-1 and TRBJ1-2; tentatively, D is TRBD1 (5 bases). Trimming shortened V by 1 base and J by 4 bases, and 10 bases separated the two germline ends. This CDR3 has 14 residues. The germline gives CDR1 MGHRA, CDR2 YSYEKL. In DNA form, the CDR3 reads TGCGCCAGCAGCCAAGTTCTGGACACCTATGGCTACACCTTC. It translates to CASSQVLDTYGYTF.

CDR3 loop: CATSRDRGFRKFF. In nucleotides, the CDR3 is TGTGCCACCAGCAGAGATCGAGGATTCAGAAAGTTCTTC. V is TRBV15 and J is TRBJ2-1; D remains unclear. The ends were cut back, 0 bases at V and 14 bases at J, with 14 bases in the middle. Germline V gene lookup returns CDR1 LNHNV and CDR2 YYDKDF (reference sequence). This CDR3 is 13 amino acids long. Full variable domain (remainder filled in from reference TRBV15 and TRBJ2-1): DAMVIQNPRYQVTQFGKPVTLSCSQTLNHNVMYWYQQKSSQAPKLLFHYYDKDFNNEADTPDNFQSRRPNTSFCFLDIRSPGLGDTAMYLCATSRDRGFRKFFGPGTRLTVL.

The rearrangement uses TRBV2 and TRBJ1-1, with D perhaps TRBD1 (6 bases). Deletions cut 6 bases from V and 0 bases from J, with 11 bases between. Germline V gene lookup returns CDR1 SNHLY and CDR2 FYNNEI. CDR3 length: 14 residues. In DNA form, the CDR3 reads TGTGCCAGCAGCTACAGGGCTCTGAACACTGAAGCTTTCTTT. Amino acids: CASSYRALNTEAFF.